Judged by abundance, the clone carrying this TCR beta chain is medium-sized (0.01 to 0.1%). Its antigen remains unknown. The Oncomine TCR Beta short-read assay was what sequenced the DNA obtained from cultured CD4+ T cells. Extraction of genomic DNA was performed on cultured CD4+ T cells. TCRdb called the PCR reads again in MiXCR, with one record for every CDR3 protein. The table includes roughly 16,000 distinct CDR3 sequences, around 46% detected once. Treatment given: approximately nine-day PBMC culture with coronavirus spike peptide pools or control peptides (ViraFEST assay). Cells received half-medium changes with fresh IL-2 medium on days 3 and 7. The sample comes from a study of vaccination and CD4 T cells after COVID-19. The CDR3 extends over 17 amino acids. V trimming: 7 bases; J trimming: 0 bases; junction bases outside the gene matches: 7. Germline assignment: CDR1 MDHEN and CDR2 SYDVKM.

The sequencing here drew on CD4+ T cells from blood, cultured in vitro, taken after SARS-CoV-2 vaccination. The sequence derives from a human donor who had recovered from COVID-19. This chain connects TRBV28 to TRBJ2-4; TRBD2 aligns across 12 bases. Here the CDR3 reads CASTPSGGGLAKNIQYF. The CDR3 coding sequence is TGTGCCAGCACTCCTAGCGGGGGGGGGTTAGCCAAAAACATTCAGTACTTC.